A single sample is the source of the 2 T cell receptor beta chains below, sequenced in a study of blood T cell repertoires in COVID-19. TCRdb's copy holds only in-frame clones and misses some; the assay was immunoSEQ multiplex PCR. The data show over 90,000 clones, about 90% seen once. Input material: peripheral blood. These receptors were collected from a human donor in a cohort sampled during active COVID-19.

The chain recombines TRBV7-8 with TRBJ1-4; 7 bases are a match to TRBD1. The CDR3 has 17 residues. Germline V lookup: CDR1 SGHVS, CDR2 FQNEAQ. V dropped 4 bases and J dropped 4; count of bases not matched to a gene: 12. CDR3 sequence (DNA): TGTGCCAGCAGCTCGACTATCGACAGGGTCCATAATGAAAAACTGTTTTTT. This sequence encodes CASSSTIDRVHNEKLFF. Based on the CDR3 plus reference TRBV7-8 and TRBJ1-4, the full variable domain is GAGVSQSPRYKVAKRGQDVALRCDPISGHVSLFWYQQALGQGPEFLTYFQNEAQLDKSGLPSDRFFAERPEGSVSTLKIQRTQQEDSAVYLCASSSTIDRVHNEKLFFGSGTQLSVL.

This clone was picked up one time. The rearrangement joins TRBV18 to TRBJ2-7, with TRBD1 as a possible D gene (6 bases). CDR1 and CDR2 from the germline V gene are KGHSH and LQKENI. The CDR3 sequence is 13 residues long. Trimming removed 2 bases from V and 6 bases from J, with 11 bases in between. The CDR3 protein is CASSPGSGAEQYF. For the CDR3, the DNA is TGTGCCAGCTCACCAGGGTCAGGGGCCGAGCAGTACTTC.